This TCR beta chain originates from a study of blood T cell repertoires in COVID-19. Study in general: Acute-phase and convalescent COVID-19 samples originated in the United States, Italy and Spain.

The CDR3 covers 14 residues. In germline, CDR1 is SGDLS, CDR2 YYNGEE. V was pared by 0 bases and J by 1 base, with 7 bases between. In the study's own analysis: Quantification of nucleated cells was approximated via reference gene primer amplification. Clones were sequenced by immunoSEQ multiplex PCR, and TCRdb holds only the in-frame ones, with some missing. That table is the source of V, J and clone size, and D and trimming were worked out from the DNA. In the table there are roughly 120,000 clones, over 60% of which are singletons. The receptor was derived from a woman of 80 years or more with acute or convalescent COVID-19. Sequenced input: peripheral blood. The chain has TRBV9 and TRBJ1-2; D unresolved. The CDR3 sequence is CASSVEVGNYGYTF. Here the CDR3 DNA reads TGTGCCAGCAGCGTAGAAGTCGGTAACTATGGCTACACCTTC.